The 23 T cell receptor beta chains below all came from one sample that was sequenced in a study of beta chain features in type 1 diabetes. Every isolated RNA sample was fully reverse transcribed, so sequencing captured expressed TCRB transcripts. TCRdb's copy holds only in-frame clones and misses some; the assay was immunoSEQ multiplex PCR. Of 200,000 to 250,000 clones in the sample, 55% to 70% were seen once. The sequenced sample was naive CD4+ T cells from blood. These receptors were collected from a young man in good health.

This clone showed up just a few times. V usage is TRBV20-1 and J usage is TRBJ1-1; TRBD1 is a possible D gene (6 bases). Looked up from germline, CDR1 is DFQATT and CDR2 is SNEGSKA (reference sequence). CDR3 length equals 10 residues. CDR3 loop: CSGKDSSAFF. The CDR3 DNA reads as TGCAGCGGGAAGGACAGTTCAGCTTTCTTT.

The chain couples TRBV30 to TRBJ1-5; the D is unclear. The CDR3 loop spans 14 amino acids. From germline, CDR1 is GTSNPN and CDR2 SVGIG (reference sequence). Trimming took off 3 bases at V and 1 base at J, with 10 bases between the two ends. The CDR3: CAWSSHGSNQPQHF. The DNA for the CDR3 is TGTGCCTGGAGCTCCCACGGGAGCAATCAGCCCCAGCATTTT.

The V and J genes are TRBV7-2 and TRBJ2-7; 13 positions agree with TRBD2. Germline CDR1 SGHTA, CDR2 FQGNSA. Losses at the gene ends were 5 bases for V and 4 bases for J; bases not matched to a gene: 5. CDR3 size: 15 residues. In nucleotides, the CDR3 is TGTGCCAGCAGCGATGGACTAGCGGGAGTGTACGAGCAGTACTTC. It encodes CASSDGLAGVYEQYF.

CDR3 protein: CASSDRGHVFDTEAFF. In nucleotides, the CDR3 is TGTGCCAGCAGTGATAGGGGCCACGTATTTGACACTGAAGCTTTCTTT. This chain uses TRBV2 with TRBJ1-1; tentative D call: TRBD1 (5 bases). CDR1 SNHLY and CDR2 FYNNEI come from the germline V gene. This CDR3 is built from 16 residues. Between the trimmed V and J ends, which lost 3 bases and 3 bases, there was a span of 17 bases.

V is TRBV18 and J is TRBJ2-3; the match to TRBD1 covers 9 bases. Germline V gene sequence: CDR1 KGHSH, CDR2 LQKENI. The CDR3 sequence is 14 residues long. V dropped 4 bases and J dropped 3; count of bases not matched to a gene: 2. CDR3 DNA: TGTGCCAGCTCACGGGGACAGGGAACAGATACGCAGTATTTT. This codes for CASSRGQGTDTQYF.

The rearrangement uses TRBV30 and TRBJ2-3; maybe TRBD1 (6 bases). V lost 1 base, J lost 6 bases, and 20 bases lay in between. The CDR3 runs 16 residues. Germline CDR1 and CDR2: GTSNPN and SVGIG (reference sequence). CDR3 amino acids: CAWSGRQDSPTDTQYF. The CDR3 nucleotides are TGTGCCTGGAGTGGGCGTCAGGACAGCCCGACGGATACGCAGTATTTT.

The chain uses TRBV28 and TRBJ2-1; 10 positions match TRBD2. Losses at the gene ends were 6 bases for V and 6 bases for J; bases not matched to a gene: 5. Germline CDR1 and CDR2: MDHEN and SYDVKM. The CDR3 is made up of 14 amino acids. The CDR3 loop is CASRLAGVVNEQFF. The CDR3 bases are TGTGCCAGCAGGCTAGCGGGAGTTGTCAATGAGCAGTTCTTC.

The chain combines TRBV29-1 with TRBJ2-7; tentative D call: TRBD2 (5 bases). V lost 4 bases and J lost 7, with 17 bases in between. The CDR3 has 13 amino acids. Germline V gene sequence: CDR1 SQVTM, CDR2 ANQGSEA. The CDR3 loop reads CSVVGLLLTEQYF. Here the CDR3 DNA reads TGCAGCGTTGTTGGACTCCTCCTAACAGAGCAGTACTTC.

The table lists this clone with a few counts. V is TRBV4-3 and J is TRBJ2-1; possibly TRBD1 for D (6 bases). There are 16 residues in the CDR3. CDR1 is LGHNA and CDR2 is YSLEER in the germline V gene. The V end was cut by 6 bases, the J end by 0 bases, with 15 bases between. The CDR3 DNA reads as TGCGCCAGCAGTCAAAGGTGGGACATCTCCTACAATGAGCAGTTCTTC. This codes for CASSQRWDISYNEQFF.

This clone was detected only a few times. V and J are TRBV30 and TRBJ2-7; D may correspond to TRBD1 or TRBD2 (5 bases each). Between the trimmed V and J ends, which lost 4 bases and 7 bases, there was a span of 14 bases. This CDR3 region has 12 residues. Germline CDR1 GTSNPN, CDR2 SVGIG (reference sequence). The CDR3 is CAWTRTGREQYF. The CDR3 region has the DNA TGTGCCTGGACTAGGACGGGGCGGGAGCAGTACTTC.

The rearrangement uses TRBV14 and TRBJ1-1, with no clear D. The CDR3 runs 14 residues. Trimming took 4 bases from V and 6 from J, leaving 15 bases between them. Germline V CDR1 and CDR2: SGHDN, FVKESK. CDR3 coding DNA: TGTGCCAGCAGCCTTAGTCTGCCGAGGTCTGAAGCTTTCTTT. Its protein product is CASSLSLPRSEAFF.

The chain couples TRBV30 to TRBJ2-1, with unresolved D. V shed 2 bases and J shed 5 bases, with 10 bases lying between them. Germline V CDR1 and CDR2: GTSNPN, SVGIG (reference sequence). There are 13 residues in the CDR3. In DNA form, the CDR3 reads TGTGCCTGGAGTTTCGGACCCAACAATGAGCAGTTCTTC. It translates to CAWSFGPNNEQFF.

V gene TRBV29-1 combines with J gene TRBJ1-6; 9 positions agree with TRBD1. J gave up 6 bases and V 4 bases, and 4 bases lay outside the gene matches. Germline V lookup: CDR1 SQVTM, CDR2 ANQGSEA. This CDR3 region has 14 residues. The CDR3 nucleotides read TGCAGCGTTGCGGAGGGACAGGGTAATTCACCCCTCCACTTT. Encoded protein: CSVAEGQGNSPLHF. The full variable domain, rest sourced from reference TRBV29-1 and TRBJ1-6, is SAVISQKPSRDICQRGTSLTIQCQVDSQVTMMFWYRQQPGQSLTLIATANQGSEATYESGFVIDKFPISRPNLTFSTLTVSNMSPEDSSIYLCSVAEGQGNSPLHFGNGTRLTVT.

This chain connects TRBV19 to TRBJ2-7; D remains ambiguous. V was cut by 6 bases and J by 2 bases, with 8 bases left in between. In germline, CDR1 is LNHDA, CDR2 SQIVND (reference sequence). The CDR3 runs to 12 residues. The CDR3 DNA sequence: TGTGCCAGTAGGGCAGCTACCTACGAGCAGTACTTC. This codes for CASRAATYEQYF.

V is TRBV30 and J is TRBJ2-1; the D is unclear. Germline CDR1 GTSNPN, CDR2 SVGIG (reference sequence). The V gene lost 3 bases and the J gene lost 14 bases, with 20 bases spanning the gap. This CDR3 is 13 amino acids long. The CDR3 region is CAWRPTSSLAEFF. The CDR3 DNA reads TGTGCCTGGAGACCCACATCGTCCCTCGCGGAGTTCTTC. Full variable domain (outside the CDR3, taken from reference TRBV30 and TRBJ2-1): SQTIHQWPATLVQPVGSPLSLECTVEGTSNPNLYWYRQAAGRGLQLLFYSVGIGQISSEVPQNLSASRPQDRQFILSSKKLLLSDSGFYLCAWRPTSSLAEFFGPGTRLTVL.

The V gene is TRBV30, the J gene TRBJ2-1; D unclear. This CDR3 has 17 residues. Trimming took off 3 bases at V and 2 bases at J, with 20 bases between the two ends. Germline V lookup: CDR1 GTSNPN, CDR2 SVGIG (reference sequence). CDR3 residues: CAWRTAAGSRTYNEQFF. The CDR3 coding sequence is TGTGCCTGGAGAACCGCAGCTGGGTCAAGGACCTACAATGAGCAGTTCTTC.

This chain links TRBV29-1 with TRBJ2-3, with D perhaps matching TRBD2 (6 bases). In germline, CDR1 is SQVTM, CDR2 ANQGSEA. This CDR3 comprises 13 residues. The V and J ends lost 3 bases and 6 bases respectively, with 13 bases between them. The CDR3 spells CSVDSLALDTQYF. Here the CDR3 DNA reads TGCAGCGTTGACTCGCTAGCGTTGGATACGCAGTATTTT.

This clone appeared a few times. In nucleotides, the CDR3 is TGCGCCAGCAGCCAAGATCGCTGGGGGACCACTGAAGCTTTCTTT. Residues: CASSQDRWGTTEAFF. The chain recombines TRBV4-1 with TRBJ1-1; the D gene is possibly TRBD1 (5 bases). Germline V gene data show CDR1 as MGHRA and CDR2 as YSYEKL. This CDR3 spans 15 amino acids. Between the trimmed V and J ends, which lost 0 bases and 4 bases, there was a span of 12 bases.

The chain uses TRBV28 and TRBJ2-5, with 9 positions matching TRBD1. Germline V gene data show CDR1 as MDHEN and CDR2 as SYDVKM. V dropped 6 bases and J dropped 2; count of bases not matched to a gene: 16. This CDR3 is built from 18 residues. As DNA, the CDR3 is TGTGCCAGCAGCCCCGGGACAGGGCGATTGATCCGGCAAGAGACCCAGTACTTC. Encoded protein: CASSPGTGRLIRQETQYF.

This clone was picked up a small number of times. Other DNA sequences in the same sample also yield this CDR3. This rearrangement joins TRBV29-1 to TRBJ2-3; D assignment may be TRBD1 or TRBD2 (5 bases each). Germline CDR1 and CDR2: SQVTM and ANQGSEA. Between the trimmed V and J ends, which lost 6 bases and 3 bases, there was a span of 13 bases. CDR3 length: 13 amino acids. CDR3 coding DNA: TGCAGCGTCCGGGGACGTAATACAGATACGCAGTATTTT. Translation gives CSVRGRNTDTQYF.

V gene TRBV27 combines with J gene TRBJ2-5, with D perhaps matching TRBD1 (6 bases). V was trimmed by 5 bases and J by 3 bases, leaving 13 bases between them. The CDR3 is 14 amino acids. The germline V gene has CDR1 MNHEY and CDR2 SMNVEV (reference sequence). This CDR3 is CASSRGLGEETQYF. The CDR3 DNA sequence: TGTGCCAGCAGTAGGGGGTTGGGCGAAGAGACCCAGTACTTC.

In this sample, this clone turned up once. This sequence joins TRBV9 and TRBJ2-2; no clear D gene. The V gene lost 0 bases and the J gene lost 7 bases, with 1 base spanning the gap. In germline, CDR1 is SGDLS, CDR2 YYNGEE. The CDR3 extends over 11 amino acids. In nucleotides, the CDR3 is TGTGCCAGCAGCGTAGACGGGGAGCTGTTTTTT. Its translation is CASSVDGELFF.

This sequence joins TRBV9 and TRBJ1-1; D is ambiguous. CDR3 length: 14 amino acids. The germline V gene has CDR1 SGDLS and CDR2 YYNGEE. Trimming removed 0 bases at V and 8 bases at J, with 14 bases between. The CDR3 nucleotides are TGTGCCAGCAGCGTAGACCCCCAGGAACGAGAAGCTTTCTTT. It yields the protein CASSVDPQEREAFF.